Presented here are 20 T cell receptor beta chains from one specimen sequenced in a study of shared clonotypes between healthy human individuals. Measured with immunoSEQ multiplex PCR; TCRdb has only the in-frame clones, and not every one. The sample contains some 900,000 clones, over 60% of which appear only once. The sequenced material came from memory CD4+ T cells sorted from blood. Subset: CD45RA-negative fraction. The receptors were gathered from a man aged 18 to 29 in good health.

The chain has TRBV18 and TRBJ1-1, with 8 bases that match TRBD1. There are 15 residues in the CDR3. Germline V gives CDR1 KGHSH, CDR2 LQKENI. Trimming took 1 base from V and 5 from J; bases not matched to a gene: 6. The CDR3: CASSPRQGQETEAFF. CDR3 nucleotides: TGTGCCAGCTCACCACGACAGGGGCAAGAGACTGAAGCTTTCTTT.

As for this clone: The sample contains more than one DNA sequence encoding this CDR3. This chain uses TRBV5-1 with TRBJ2-2, with D maybe TRBD2 (6 bases). There are 14 residues in the CDR3. Looked up from germline, CDR1 is SGHRS and CDR2 is YFSETQ. The ends were cut back, 2 bases at V and 3 bases at J, with 8 bases in the middle. CDR3 in amino acids: CASSFSGDTGELFF. In DNA, the CDR3 is TGCGCCAGCAGCTTTTCGGGGGACACCGGGGAGCTGTTTTTT.

This sequence joins TRBV15 and TRBJ1-3; D remains ambiguous. The CDR3 is 12 amino acids. Trimming left V 3 bases short and J 7 bases short, with 7 bases between. Germline CDR1 is LNHNV and CDR2 is YYDKDF (reference sequence). The CDR3 here is CATSRDGNTIYF. Here the CDR3 DNA reads TGTGCCACCAGCAGGGACGGGAACACCATATATTTT. Variable domain in full (rest from reference TRBV15 and TRBJ1-3): DAMVIQNPRYQVTQFGKPVTLSCSQTLNHNVMYWYQQKSSQAPKLLFHYYDKDFNNEADTPDNFQSRRPNTSFCFLDIRSPGLGDTAMYLCATSRDGNTIYFGEGSWLTVV.

This clone has only a few counts. Within the sample, other DNA sequences also encode this same CDR3. J is TRBJ2-3 and V is TRBV7-2; the D is unclear. Between the trimmed V and J ends, which lost 1 base and 0 bases, there was a span of 5 bases. The germline V gene encodes CDR1 SGHTA and CDR2 FQGNSA. The length of the CDR3 is 14 residues. CDR3 nucleotide sequence: TGTGCCAGCAGCTTAGGCCCTAGCACAGATACGCAGTATTTT. Protein product: CASSLGPSTDTQYF.

The J gene is TRBJ2-5, the V gene TRBV13; 9 bases match TRBD2. The CDR3 is made up of 16 amino acids. V was clipped by 5 bases and J by 1 base; unmatched bases: 8. Per germline, CDR1 PRHDT and CDR2 FYEKMQ (reference sequence). As DNA, the CDR3 is TGTGCCAGCAGCCACCGGGCTAGCGGGACCCAAGAGACCCAGTACTTC. It encodes CASSHRASGTQETQYF.

The CDR3 DNA reads TGTGCCAACGGGCAGGGGTCTGAAAATTCACCCCTCCACTTT. Protein product: CANGQGSENSPLHF. The chain recombines TRBV10-3 with TRBJ1-6, with D tentatively TRBD1 (6 bases). Looked up from germline, CDR1 is ENHRY and CDR2 is SYGVKD. This CDR3 is built from 14 residues. Between the trimmed V and J ends, which lost 10 bases and 7 bases, there was a span of 17 bases.

The chain combines TRBV9 with TRBJ2-1, with 10 bases lining up with TRBD2. The ends lost 3 bases at V and 5 bases at J; junction bases unmatched: 5. The CDR3 has 15 residues. In germline, CDR1 is SGDLS, CDR2 YYNGEE. This CDR3 is CASSASGSGNNEQFF. The CDR3 DNA is TGTGCCAGCAGCGCTAGCGGGAGTGGTAACAATGAGCAGTTCTTC.

This chain uses TRBV5-6 with TRBJ2-7, with 8 bases matching TRBD1. In germline, CDR1 is SGHDT, CDR2 YYEEEE. The CDR3 is 14 residues long. The V and J ends lost 4 bases and 2 bases, in that order; junction bases with no gene match: 5. The DNA of the CDR3 is TGTGCCAGCAGCCGGGGACAGGCAGCCTACGAGCAGTACTTC. It encodes CASSRGQAAYEQYF.

V and J are TRBV6-1 and TRBJ2-4, with 9 bases aligning to TRBD1. V dropped 5 bases and J dropped 7; count of bases not matched to a gene: 3. In germline, CDR1 is MNHNS, CDR2 SASEGT. The CDR3 sequence is 13 residues long. CDR3 region: CASSSGTGNIQYF. The CDR3 DNA sequence: TGTGCCAGCAGTTCTGGGACAGGGAACATTCAGTACTTC.

The chain links TRBV30 to TRBJ1-2; maybe TRBD1 (6 bases). The CDR3 covers 12 residues. CDR1 is GTSNPN and CDR2 is SVGIG in the germline V gene (reference sequence). Trimming removed 2 bases from V and 6 bases from J, with 10 bases in between. The CDR3 is CAWSTQGNGYTF. CDR3 DNA sequence: TGTGCCTGGAGTACACAGGGCAATGGCTACACCTTC. Combining the CDR3 with reference TRBV30 and TRBJ1-2 gives the whole variable domain SQTIHQWPATLVQPVGSPLSLECTVEGTSNPNLYWYRQAAGRGLQLLFYSVGIGQISSEVPQNLSASRPQDRQFILSSKKLLLSDSGFYLCAWSTQGNGYTFGSGTRLTVV.

This sequence joins TRBV4-3 and TRBJ1-1; 8 bases line up with TRBD1. This CDR3 region has 15 residues. The V gene's germline CDR1 is LGHNA and CDR2 YSLEER. The J segment lost 10 bases and the V segment lost 0 bases, leaving 10 bases of the junction unmatched. CDR3 in amino acids: CASSQDTQQGARAFF. CDR3 bases: TGCGCCAGCAGCCAAGATACCCAGCAGGGGGCAAGAGCTTTCTTT.

V usage is TRBV7-9 and J usage is TRBJ2-5; 15 positions agree with TRBD2. Germline CDR1 is SEHNR and CDR2 is FQNEAQ (reference sequence). The ends lost 6 bases at V and 5 bases at J; junction bases unmatched: 10. The CDR3 totals 17 residues. The chain's CDR3 is CASSPGTSGGLAETQYF. The CDR3 nucleotides are TGTGCCAGCAGTCCCGGGACTAGCGGGGGGTTGGCCGAGACCCAGTACTTC.

Turning to this clone: Other DNA sequences in the sample encode the same CDR3. The V gene is TRBV7-9, the J gene TRBJ2-7; 9 nucleotides line up with TRBD1. Germline V gene sequence: CDR1 SEHNR, CDR2 FQNEAQ (reference sequence). The V segment lost 5 bases and the J segment 1 base; nucleotides outside the gene matches: 6. The CDR3 loop spans 15 amino acids. The CDR3 sequence is CASSHGTGRSYEQYF. The CDR3 region has the DNA TGTGCCAGCAGCCACGGGACAGGGCGATCCTACGAGCAGTACTTC.

The chain is built from TRBV7-2 and TRBJ1-6; maybe TRBD1 (5 bases). Germline CDR1 and CDR2: SGHTA and FQGNSA. V was pared by 1 base and J by 7 bases, with 11 bases between. The CDR3 sequence is 15 residues long. The CDR3 spells CASSLGGGVNSPLHF. The CDR3 DNA sequence: TGTGCCAGCAGCTTAGGGGGGGGAGTGAATTCACCCCTCCACTTT.

This chain connects TRBV18 to TRBJ2-5; D call uncertain. V shed 2 bases and J shed 3 bases, with 10 bases lying between them. Germline loops: CDR1 KGHSH, CDR2 LQKENI. The CDR3 is 14 amino acids. The CDR3 nucleotides are TGTGCCAGCTCACCATTGGCCTCGAAAGAGACCCAGTACTTC. It translates to CASSPLASKETQYF.

The gene calls are TRBV7-9 and TRBJ2-3; 9 positions match TRBD2. The CDR3 extends over 18 amino acids. Trimming cost V 0 bases and J 4 bases; bases outside gene matches: 11. Germline values: CDR1 SEHNR, CDR2 FQNEAQ (reference sequence). In DNA, the CDR3 is TGTGCCAGCAGCTTAGCGCACGGCGGGGGGGCTGCTGCAGATACGCAGTATTTT. It translates to CASSLAHGGGAAADTQYF.

This chain connects TRBV29-1 to TRBJ1-2; the match to TRBD1 covers 11 bases. Germline V gene lookup returns CDR1 SQVTM and CDR2 ANQGSEA. This CDR3 contains 14 residues. This CDR3 is CTPGGTGGNYGYTF. As DNA, the CDR3 is TGCACCCCAGGCGGGACAGGGGGAAACTATGGCTACACCTTC.

The chain employs TRBV19 and TRBJ1-1; D not resolved. This CDR3 is built from 12 residues. Germline loops: CDR1 LNHDA, CDR2 SQIVND (reference sequence). The CDR3 region is CATTYDDTEAFF. The CDR3 nucleotides are TGTGCGACCACTTACGATGACACTGAAGCTTTCTTT.

The chain couples TRBV7-2 to TRBJ1-1, with TRBD1 matching over 7 bases. V dropped 5 bases and J dropped 1; count of bases not matched to a gene: 7. This CDR3 contains 15 residues. Germline V gene sequence: CDR1 SGHTA, CDR2 FQGNSA. The CDR3 DNA reads TGTGCCAGCAGCACCTCACAGGGGCGGAACACTGAAGCTTTCTTT. Translated: CASSTSQGRNTEAFF.

This clone was counted between two and nine times. CDR3 sequence: CASSAQGGSPLHF. The CDR3 region has the DNA TGTGCCAGCAGCGCCCAGGGGGGATCACCCCTCCACTTT. J is TRBJ1-6 and V is TRBV7-9, with TRBD1 matching over 7 bases. Germline CDR1 is SEHNR and CDR2 is FQNEAQ (reference sequence). This CDR3 is 13 amino acids long. Germline trimming cut 5 bases from V and 10 bases from J; bases unmatched to any gene: 5.